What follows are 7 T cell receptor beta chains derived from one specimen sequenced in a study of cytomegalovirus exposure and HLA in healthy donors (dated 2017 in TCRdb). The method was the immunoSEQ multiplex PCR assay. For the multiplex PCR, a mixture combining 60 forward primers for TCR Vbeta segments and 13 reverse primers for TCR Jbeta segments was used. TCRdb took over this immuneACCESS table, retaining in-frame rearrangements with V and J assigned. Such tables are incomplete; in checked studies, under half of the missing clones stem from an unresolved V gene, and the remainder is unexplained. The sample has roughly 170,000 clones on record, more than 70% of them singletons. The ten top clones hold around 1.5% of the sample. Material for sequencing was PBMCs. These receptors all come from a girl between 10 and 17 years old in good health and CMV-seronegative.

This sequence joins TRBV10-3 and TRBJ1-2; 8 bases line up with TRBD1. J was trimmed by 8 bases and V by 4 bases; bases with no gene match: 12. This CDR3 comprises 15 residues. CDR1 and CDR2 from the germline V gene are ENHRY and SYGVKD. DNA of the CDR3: TGTGCCATCAGTGCCCGAGATCAGGGGGCGGCCGGCTACACCTTC. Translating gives CAISARDQGAAGYTF.

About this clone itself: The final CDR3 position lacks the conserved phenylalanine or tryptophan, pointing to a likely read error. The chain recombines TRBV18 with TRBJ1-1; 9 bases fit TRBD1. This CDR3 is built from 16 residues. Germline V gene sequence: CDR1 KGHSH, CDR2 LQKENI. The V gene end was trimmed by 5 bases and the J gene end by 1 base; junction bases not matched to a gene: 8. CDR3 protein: CASSSSQDRGNTEAFS. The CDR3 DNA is TGTGCCAGCTCATCAAGCCAGGACAGGGGGAACACTGAAGCTTTCTCT.

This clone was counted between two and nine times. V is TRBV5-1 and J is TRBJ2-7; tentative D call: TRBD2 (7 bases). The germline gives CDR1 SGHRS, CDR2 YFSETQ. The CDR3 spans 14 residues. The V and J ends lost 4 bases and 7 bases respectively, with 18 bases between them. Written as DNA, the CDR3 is TGCGCCAGCAGCCTGGGGGGGCAGGGTGGTGAGCAGTACTTC. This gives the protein CASSLGGQGGEQYF.

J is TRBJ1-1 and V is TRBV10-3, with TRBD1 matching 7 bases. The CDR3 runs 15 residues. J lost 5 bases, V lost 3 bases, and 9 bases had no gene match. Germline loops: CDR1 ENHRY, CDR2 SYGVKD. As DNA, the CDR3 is TGTGCCATCAGTGATCCGACAGGGATGGGAACTGAAGCTTTCTTT. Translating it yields CAISDPTGMGTEAFF.

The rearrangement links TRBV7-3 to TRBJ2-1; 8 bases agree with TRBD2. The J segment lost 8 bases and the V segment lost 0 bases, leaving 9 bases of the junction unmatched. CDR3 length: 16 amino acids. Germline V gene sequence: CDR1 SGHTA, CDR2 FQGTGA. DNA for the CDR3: TGTGCCAGCAGCTTAACTCCGTGGTCGGGAGGGGATGAGCAGTTCTTC. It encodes CASSLTPWSGGDEQFF.

The CDR3 DNA is TGTGCCAGCAGCATCAACAGGGTCGGTGAAAAACTGTTTTTT. Protein: CASSINRVGEKLFF. The V call is TRBV11-2, the J call TRBJ1-4, with a possible D match to TRBD1 (6 bases). V dropped 5 bases and J dropped 7 bases, with 14 bases sitting between them. Germline-derived CDR1 and CDR2 are SGHAT and FQNNGV. The CDR3 has 14 residues.

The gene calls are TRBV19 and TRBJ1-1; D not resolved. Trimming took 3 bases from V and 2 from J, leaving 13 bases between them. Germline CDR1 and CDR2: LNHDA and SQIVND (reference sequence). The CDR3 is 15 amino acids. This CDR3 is CASSIGSWSNTEAFF. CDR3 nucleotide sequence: TGTGCCAGTAGTATTGGGAGTTGGAGCAACACTGAAGCTTTCTTT.